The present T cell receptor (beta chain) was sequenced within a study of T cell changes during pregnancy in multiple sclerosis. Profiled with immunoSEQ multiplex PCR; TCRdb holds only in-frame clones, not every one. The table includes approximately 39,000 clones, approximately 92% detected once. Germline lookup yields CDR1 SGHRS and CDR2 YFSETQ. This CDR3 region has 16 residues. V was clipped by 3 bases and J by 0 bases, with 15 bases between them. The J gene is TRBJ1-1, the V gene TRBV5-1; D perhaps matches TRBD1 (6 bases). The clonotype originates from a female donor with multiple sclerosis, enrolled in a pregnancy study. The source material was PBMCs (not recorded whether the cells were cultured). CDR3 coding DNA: TGCGCCAGCAGCTCGAACAGGGCTTCTATGAACACTGAAGCTTTCTTT. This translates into CASSSNRASMNTEAFF.